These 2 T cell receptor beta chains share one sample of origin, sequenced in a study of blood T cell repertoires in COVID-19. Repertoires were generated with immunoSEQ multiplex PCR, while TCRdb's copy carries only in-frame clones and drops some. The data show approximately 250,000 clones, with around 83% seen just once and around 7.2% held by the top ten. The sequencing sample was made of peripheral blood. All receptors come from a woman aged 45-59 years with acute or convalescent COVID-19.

The CDR3 loop is CASRVNSGSPGSTDTQYF. The CDR3 DNA reads as TGCGCCAGCAGAGTGAATAGCGGGTCCCCGGGTAGCACAGATACGCAGTATTTT. The V and J genes are TRBV5-1 and TRBJ2-3, with 7 bases lining up with TRBD2. Per germline, CDR1 SGHRS and CDR2 YFSETQ. This CDR3 spans 18 amino acids. V was pared by 5 bases and J by 0 bases, with 15 bases of the junction left unmatched.

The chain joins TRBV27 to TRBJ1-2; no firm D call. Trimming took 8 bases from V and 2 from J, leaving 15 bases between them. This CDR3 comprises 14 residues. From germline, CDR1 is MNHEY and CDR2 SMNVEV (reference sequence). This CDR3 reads CASLIGRSNYGYTF. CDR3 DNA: TGTGCCAGCCTAATCGGGAGATCCAACTATGGCTACACCTTC.